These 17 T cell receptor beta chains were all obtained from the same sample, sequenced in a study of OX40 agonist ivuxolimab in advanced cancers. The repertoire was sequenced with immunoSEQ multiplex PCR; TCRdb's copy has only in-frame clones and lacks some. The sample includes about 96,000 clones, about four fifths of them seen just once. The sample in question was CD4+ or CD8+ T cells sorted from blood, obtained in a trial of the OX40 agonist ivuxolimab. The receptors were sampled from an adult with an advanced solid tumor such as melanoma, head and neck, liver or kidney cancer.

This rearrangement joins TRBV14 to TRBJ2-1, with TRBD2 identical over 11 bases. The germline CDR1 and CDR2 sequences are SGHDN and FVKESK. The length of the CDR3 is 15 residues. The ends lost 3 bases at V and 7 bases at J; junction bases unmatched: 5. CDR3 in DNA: TGTGCCAGCAGCCATACTAGCGGGAGAGTGAATGAGCAGTTCTTC. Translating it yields CASSHTSGRVNEQFF.

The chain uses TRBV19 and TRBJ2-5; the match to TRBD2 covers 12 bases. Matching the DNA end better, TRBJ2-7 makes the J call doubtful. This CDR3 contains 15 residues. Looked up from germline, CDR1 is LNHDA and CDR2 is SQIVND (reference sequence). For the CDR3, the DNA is TGTGCCAGTAGTACCCGCGGACTAGCGGGGTCCGAGCAGTACTTC. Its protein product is CASSTRGLAGSEQYF.

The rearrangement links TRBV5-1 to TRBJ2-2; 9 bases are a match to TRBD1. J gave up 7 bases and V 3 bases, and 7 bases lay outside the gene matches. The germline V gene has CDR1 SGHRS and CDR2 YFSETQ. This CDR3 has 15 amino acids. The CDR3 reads CASSYQGQGGGELFF. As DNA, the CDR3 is TGCGCCAGCAGCTACCAGGGACAGGGCGGCGGGGAGCTGTTTTTT.

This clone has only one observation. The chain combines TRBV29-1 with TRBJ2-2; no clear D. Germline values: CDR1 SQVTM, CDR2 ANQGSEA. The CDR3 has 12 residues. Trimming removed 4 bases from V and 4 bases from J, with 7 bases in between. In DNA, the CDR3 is TGCAGCGTTGTTGAGACCACCGGGGAGCTGTTTTTT. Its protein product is CSVVETTGELFF.

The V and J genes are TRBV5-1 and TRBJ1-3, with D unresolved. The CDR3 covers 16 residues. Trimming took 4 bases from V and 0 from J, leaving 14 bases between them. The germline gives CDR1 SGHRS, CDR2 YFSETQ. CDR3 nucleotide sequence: TGCGCCAGCAGCCTGGCCGCGGGAAGCTCTGGAAACACCATATATTTT. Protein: CASSLAAGSSGNTIYF.

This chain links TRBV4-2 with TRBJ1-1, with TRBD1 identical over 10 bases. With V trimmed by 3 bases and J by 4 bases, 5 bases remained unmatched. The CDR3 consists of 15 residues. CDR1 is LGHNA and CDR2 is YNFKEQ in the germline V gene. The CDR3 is CASSQTGGWGTEAFF. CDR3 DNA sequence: TGTGCCAGCAGCCAGACAGGGGGCTGGGGCACTGAAGCTTTCTTT.

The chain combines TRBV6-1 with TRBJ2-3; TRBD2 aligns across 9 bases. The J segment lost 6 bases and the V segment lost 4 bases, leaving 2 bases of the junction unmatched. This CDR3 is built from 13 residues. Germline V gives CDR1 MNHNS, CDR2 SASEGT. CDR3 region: CASSVGLADTQYF. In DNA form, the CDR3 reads TGTGCCAGCAGTGTAGGACTAGCGGATACGCAGTATTTT.

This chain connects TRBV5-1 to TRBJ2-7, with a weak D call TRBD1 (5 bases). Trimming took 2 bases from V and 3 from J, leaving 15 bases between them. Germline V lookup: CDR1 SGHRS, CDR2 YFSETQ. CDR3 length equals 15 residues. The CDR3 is CASSFLQGIIYEQYF. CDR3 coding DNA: TGCGCCAGCAGCTTCCTCCAGGGAATAATCTACGAGCAGTACTTC.

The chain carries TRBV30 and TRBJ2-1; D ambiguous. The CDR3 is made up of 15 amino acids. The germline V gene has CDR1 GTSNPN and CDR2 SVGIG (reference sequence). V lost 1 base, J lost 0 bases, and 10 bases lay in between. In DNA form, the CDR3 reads TGTGCCTGGAGTGCCGAGGTAAGCTCCTACAATGAGCAGTTCTTC. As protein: CAWSAEVSSYNEQFF.

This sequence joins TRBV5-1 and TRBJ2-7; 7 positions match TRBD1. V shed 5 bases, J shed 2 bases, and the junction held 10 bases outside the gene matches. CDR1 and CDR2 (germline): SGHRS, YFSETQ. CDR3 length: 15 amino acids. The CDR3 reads CASSEGTARTYEQYF. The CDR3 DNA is TGCGCCAGCAGTGAAGGGACAGCCAGGACCTACGAGCAGTACTTC.

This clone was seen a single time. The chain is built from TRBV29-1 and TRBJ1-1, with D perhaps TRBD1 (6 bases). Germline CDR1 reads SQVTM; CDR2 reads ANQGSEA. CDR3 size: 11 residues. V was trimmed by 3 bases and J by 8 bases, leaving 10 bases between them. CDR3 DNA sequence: TGCAGCGTTGATCGGGGGCTCGAAGCTTTCTTT. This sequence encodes CSVDRGLEAFF.

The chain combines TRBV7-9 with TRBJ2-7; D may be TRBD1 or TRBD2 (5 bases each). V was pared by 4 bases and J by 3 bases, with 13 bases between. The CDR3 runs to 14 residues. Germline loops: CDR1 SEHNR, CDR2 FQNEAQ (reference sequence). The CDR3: CASSSGTVNYEQYF. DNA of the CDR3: TGTGCCAGCAGCTCCGGGACCGTAAACTACGAGCAGTACTTC.

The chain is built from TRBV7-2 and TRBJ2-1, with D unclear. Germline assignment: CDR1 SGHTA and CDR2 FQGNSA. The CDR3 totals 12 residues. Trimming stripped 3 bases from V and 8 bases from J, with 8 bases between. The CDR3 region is CASSLKGHEQFF. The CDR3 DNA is TGTGCCAGCAGCTTGAAGGGTCATGAGCAGTTCTTC.

CDR3 sequence reads: CASSPRQGLNQPQHF. The CDR3 DNA reads TGTGCCAGTAGTCCCCGACAGGGCCTGAATCAGCCCCAGCATTTT. This chain joins TRBV19 and TRBJ1-5, with 7 bases identical to TRBD1. V lost 5 bases, J lost 4 bases, and 8 bases stayed unmatched. This CDR3 spans 15 amino acids. Germline CDR1 and CDR2: LNHDA and SQIVND (reference sequence).

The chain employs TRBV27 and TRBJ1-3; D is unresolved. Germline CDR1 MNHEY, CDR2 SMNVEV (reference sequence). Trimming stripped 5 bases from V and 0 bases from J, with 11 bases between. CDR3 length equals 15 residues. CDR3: CASSPLRDSGNTIYF. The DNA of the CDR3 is TGTGCCAGCAGTCCCCTGCGGGACTCTGGAAACACCATATATTTT.

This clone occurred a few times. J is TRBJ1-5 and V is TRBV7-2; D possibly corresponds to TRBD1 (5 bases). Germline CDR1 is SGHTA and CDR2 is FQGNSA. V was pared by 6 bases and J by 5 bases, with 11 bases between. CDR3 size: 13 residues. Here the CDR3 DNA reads TGTGCCAGCAGACTGGCCAGGGATCAGCCCCAGCATTTT. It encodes CASRLARDQPQHF.

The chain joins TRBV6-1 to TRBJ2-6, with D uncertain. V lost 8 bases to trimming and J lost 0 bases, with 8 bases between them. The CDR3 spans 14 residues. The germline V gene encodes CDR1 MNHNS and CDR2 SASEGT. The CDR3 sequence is CASHGNSGANVLTF. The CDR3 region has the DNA TGTGCCAGCCATGGCAACTCTGGGGCCAACGTCCTGACTTTC.